This T cell receptor beta chain was sequenced during a study of cytomegalovirus exposure and HLA in healthy donors (dated by TCRdb to the late 2010s). Study-level background: According to a later analysis, one platform produced both the 120 validation repertoires and the 620 or so repertoires of the first cohort. The study aimed to test whether signatures of past pathogen exposure could be identified by cataloging public T cell receptors. In addition to the first cohort of 650 to 800 subjects, a separate validation cohort of over 90 different subjects was used. To predict cytomegalovirus infection status, the study combined high-throughput TCR immunosequencing, statistical association of individual TCRs with disease status, and machine learning. What the study reported, not specific to this receptor: In both the original and validation cohorts, the classifier was reported to diagnose cytomegalovirus status with high specificity and sensitivity. Across donors, most TCR sequences were observed very rarely, whereas some public TCRs were present in many individuals. The authors suggested that the approach could potentially be extended to other disease states and immunological phenotypes. Of the cluster scores, approximately 94% were above 0 in a later analysis, which found that TCRs clustered in the first cohort also tended to co-occur in the roughly 130 validation repertoires. All 130 or so repertoires were used to score co-occurrence in the validation cohort in a later analysis, because that analysis had no HLA typing for the cohort. A total of fewer than 200 TCR beta chains were listed by the study as associated with cytomegalovirus. In vitro tests confirmed that three of the cytomegalovirus-associated TCR beta chains recognize cytomegalovirus antigens.

The CDR3 sequence holds 14 residues, the cysteine and phenylalanine included. Only the CDR3 region is kept as DNA, spanning 42 bases read in frame from base 1. The germline V gene sets CDR1 to MGHDK and CDR2 to SYGVNS. Deletion took 5 bases off V and 1 base off J, with a span of 11 bases between the germline ends. Donors formed part of the validation cohort, which comprised 120 subjects and was distinct from the first cohort of some 700 subjects. A word on this clone: No antigen is known for it. No base quality information exists; no much larger clone differs at one position.

Library preparation used the immunoSEQ multiplex PCR assay. The study's processing was this. A statistical classification framework was built to diagnose cytomegalovirus status from the catalog of TCR beta chain sequences. The immuneACCESS repertoire file appears here via TCRdb, limited to in-frame rearrangements. These files lack a portion of the clones; in checked studies, under half of the deficit traces to unresolved V genes, and the cause of the others is not known. The D gene and trimming were derived from the DNA, and the V and J assignments and clone size from that table. The sample table records some 68,000 clones; about 96% of these occur just once. 2.4% of the sample rests with the top ten.

The rearrangement joined TRBV25-1 to TRBJ2-5, with the D segment identity uncertain. Sequenced input: PBMCs. The TCR was taken from a man aged 18 to 30 in good health and CMV-seronegative. The CDR3 amino acid sequence is: CASSHSARQETQYF. The nucleotides read TGTGCCAGCAGTCATTCAGCGCGCCAAGAGACCCAGTACTTC. Here the CDR3 is joined to the reference TRBV25-1 and TRBJ2-5 genes, and the full variable domain is: EADIYQTPRYLVIGTGKKITLECSQTMGHDKMYWYQQDPGMELHLIHYSYGVNSTEKGDLSSESTVSRIRTEHFPLTLESARPSHTSQYLCASSHSARQETQYFGPGTRLLVL.